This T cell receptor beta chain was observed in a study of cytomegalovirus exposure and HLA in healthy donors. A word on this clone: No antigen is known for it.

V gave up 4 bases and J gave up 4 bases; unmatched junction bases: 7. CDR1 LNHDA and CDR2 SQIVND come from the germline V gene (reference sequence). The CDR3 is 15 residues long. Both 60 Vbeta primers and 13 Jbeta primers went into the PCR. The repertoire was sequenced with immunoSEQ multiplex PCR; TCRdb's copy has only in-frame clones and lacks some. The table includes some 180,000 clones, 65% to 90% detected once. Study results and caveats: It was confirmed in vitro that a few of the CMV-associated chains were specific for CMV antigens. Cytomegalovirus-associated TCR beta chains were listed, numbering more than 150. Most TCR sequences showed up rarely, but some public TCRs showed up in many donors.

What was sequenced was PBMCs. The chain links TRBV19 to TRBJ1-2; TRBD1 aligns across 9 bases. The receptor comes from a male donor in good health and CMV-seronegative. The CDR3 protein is CASSTQTGGGYGYTF. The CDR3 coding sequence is TGTGCCAGTAGTACCCAGACAGGGGGTGGCTATGGCTACACCTTC. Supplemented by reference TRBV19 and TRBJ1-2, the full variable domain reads DGGITQSPKYLFRKEGQNVTLSCEQNLNHDAMYWYRQDPGQGLRLIYYSQIVNDFQKGDIAEGYSVSREKKESFPLTVTSAQKNPTAFYLCASSTQTGGGYGYTFGSGTRLTVV.